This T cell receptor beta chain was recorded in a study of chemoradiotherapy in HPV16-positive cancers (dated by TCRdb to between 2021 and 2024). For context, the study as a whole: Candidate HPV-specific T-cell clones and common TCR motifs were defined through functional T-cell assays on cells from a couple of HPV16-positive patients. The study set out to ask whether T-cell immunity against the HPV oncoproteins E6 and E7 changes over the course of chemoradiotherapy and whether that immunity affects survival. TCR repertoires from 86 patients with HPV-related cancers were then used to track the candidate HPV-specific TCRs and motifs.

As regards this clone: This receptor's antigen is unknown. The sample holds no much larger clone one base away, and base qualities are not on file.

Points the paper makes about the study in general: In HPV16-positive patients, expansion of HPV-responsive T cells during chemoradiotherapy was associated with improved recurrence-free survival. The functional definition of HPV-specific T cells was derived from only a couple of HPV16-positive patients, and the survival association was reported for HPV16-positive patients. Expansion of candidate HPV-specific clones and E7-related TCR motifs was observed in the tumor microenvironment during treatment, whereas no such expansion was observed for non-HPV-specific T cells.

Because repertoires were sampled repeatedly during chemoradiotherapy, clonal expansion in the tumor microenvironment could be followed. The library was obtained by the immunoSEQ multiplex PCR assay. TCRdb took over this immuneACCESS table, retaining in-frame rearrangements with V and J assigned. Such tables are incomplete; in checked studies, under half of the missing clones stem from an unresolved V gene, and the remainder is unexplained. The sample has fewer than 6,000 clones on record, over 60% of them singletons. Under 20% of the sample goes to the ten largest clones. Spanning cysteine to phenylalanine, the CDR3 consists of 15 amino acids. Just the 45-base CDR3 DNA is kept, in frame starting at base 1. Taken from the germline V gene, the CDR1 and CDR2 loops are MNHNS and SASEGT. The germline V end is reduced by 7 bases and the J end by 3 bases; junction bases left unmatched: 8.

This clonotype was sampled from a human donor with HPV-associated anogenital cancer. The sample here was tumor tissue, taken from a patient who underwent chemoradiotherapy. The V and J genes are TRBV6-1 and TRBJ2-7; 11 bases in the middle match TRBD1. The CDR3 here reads CASTEAGTGGYEQYF. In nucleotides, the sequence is TGTGCCAGCACCGAAGCTGGGACAGGGGGCTACGAGCAGTACTTC.